The 13 T cell receptor beta chains listed next were all sequenced from one sample in a study of blood T cell repertoires in COVID-19. Assay used: immunoSEQ multiplex PCR; TCRdb lists only in-frame clones, some missing. The sample lists 200,000 or so clones; under 85% were seen once. Sequencing used peripheral blood. These receptors were collected from a man aged 60-69 years with active or convalescent COVID-19.

This clone showed up just a few times. This chain joins TRBV6-5 and TRBJ1-5; the D gene is possibly TRBD1 (6 bases). The ends were cut back, 5 bases at V and 1 base at J, with 9 bases in the middle. Germline V gene sequence: CDR1 MNHEY, CDR2 SVGAGI. CDR3 length: 14 residues. In DNA, the CDR3 is TGTGCCAGCAGTCCACAGGGAAGCAATCAGCCCCAGCATTTT. This sequence encodes CASSPQGSNQPQHF.

The chain is built from TRBV18 and TRBJ1-1, with unresolved D. Trimming took 3 bases from V and 3 from J, leaving 14 bases between them. Germline-derived CDR1 and CDR2 are KGHSH and LQKENI. There are 15 residues in the CDR3. CDR3 sequence (DNA): TGTGCCAGCTCACCCCGGGCAACGAGGGACACTGAAGCTTTCTTT. Encoded protein: CASSPRATRDTEAFF. Full variable domain (missing parts from reference TRBV18 and TRBJ1-1): NAGVMQNPRHLVRRRGQEARLRCSPMKGHSHVYWYRQLPEEGLKFMVYLQKENIIDESGMPKERFSAEFPKEGPSILRIQQVVRGDSAAYFCASSPRATRDTEAFFGQGTRLTVV.

V is TRBV7-2 and J is TRBJ2-2; 8 bases are shared with TRBD2. After removal of 5 bases from V and 5 bases from J, the junction contained 4 bases not matched to a gene. Germline assignment: CDR1 SGHTA and CDR2 FQGNSA. The CDR3 consists of 14 residues. Here the CDR3 reads CASSHGLATGELFF. The CDR3, as DNA: TGTGCCAGCAGCCACGGACTAGCAACCGGGGAGCTGTTTTTT.

The V call is TRBV28, the J call TRBJ1-2; a possible D gene is TRBD1 (6 bases). The CDR3 runs 15 residues. Germline CDR1 MDHEN, CDR2 SYDVKM. The V end lost 5 bases, the J end lost 2 bases, and 15 bases lay between the germline ends. CDR3 nucleotide sequence: TGTGCCAGCAGTGACCCAGGGGAATTAAACTATGGCTACACCTTC. It specifies CASSDPGELNYGYTF.

The rearrangement uses TRBV6-2 or TRBV6-3 and TRBJ2-7; weak D call: TRBD2 (5 bases). V lost 8 bases to trimming and J lost 3 bases, with 11 bases between them. Germline CDR1 reads MNHEY; CDR2 reads SVGEGT. This CDR3 has 12 residues. CDR3 nucleotides: TGTGCCAGCCGCCACGGGATCTACGAGCAGTACTTC. It translates to CASRHGIYEQYF.

CDR3 nucleotides: TGCACTAGCGGGAGTCTCCACGAGCAGTACTTC. This encodes CTSGSLHEQYF. This sequence joins TRBV20-1 and TRBJ2-7; 10 positions agree with TRBD2. Germline CDR1 DFQATT, CDR2 SNEGSKA (reference sequence). The CDR3 spans 11 residues.

V gene TRBV6-1 combines with J gene TRBJ2-3, with D hard to call. Trimming cost V 3 bases and J 4 bases, with 8 bases left between them. Per germline, CDR1 MNHNS and CDR2 SASEGT. CDR3 length: 13 amino acids. CDR3 bases: TGTGCCAGCAGTGAGATAGTGGCAGATACGCAGTATTTT. Its translation is CASSEIVADTQYF.

The CDR3: CASSLTRTGEGGYTF. The CDR3 DNA sequence: TGTGCCAGCAGCTTAACCCGGACAGGGGAAGGCGGCTACACCTTC. The chain carries TRBV7-6 and TRBJ1-2; TRBD1 matches at 9 bases. The germline gives CDR1 SGHVS, CDR2 FNYEAQ. The CDR3 has 15 amino acids. J gave up 8 bases and V 2 bases, and 9 bases lay outside the gene matches. Supplemented by reference TRBV7-6 and TRBJ1-2, the full variable domain reads GAGVSQSPRYKVTKRGQDVALRCDPISGHVSLYWYRQALGQGPEFLTYFNYEAQQDKSGLPNDRFSAERPEGSISTLTIQRTEQRDSAMYRCASSLTRTGEGGYTFGSGTRLTVV.

This chain uses TRBV7-9 with TRBJ2-7; D is perhaps TRBD2 (5 bases). The length of the CDR3 is 14 residues. CDR1 is SEHNR, CDR2 FQNEAQ, per germline (reference sequence). With 2 bases removed from V and 0 bases from J, the gap between germline ends came to 8 bases. CDR3 protein: CASSLSGFSYEQYF. In nucleotides, the CDR3 is TGTGCCAGCAGCTTAAGCGGATTCTCCTACGAGCAGTACTTC.

The rearrangement uses TRBV9 and TRBJ2-7; TRBD1 matches at 10 bases. The CDR3 has 14 residues. Unmatched junction bases numbered 4, after V lost 4 bases and J lost 3 bases. Looked up from germline, CDR1 is SGDLS and CDR2 is YYNGEE. CDR3 coding DNA: TGTGCCAGCAGCTCCGGGACAGGGGACTACGAGCAGTACTTC. Amino acid sequence: CASSSGTGDYEQYF.

V and J are TRBV28 and TRBJ2-7; D may be TRBD2 (6 bases). V was clipped by 6 bases and J by 7 bases, with 16 bases between them. The CDR3 is 13 amino acids. Germline CDR1 reads MDHEN; CDR2 reads SYDVKM. The CDR3 region has the DNA TGTGCCAGCAGCCCCGGGGGACGCCGAGAGCAGTACTTC. Protein product: CASSPGGRREQYF.

The chain recombines TRBV27 with TRBJ2-5, with 15 bases that match TRBD2. The CDR3 has 18 residues. V shed 5 bases, J shed 5 bases, and the junction held 12 bases outside the gene matches. Germline V gene sequence: CDR1 MNHEY, CDR2 SMNVEV (reference sequence). The DNA for the CDR3 is TGTGCCAGCAGTGCCGGACTAGCGGGAGGGCCGGATGGGGAGACCCAGTACTTC. Amino acid sequence: CASSAGLAGGPDGETQYF.

The gene calls are TRBV19 and TRBJ2-1; 16 nucleotides line up with TRBD2. V gave up 6 bases and J gave up 5 bases; unmatched junction bases: 13. Germline V CDR1 and CDR2: LNHDA, SQIVND (reference sequence). This CDR3 has 19 amino acids. The CDR3 sequence: CASSRDSGTSGRANNEQFF. CDR3 in DNA: TGTGCCAGTAGCCGAGACTCCGGGACTAGCGGGAGGGCGAACAATGAGCAGTTCTTC.